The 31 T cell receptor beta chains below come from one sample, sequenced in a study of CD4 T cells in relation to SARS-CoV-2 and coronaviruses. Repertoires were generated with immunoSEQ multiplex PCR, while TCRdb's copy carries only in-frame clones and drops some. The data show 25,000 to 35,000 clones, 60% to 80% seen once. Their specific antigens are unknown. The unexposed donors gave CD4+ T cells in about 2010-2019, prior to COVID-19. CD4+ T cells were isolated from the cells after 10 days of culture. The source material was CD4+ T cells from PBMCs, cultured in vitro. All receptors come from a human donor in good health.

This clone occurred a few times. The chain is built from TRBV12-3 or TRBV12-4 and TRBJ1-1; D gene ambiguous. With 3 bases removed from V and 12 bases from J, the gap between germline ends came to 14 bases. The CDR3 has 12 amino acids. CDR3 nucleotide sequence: TGTGCCAGCAGTTTCGACCAATTCGAGACTTTCTTT. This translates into CASSFDQFETFF.

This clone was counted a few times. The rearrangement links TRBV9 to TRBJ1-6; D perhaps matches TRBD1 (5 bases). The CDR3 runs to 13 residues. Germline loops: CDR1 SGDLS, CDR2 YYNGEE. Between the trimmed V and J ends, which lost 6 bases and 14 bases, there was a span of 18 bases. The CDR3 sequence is CASTRQPGMALHF. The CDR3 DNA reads TGTGCCAGCACTAGACAGCCAGGGATGGCCCTCCACTTT.

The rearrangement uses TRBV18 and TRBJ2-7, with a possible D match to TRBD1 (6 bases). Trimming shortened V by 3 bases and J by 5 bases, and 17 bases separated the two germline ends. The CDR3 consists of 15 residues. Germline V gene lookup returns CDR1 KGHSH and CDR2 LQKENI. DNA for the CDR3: TGTGCCAGCTCACCTGAAAGATACAAGGGGGACGAGCAGTACTTC. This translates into CASSPERYKGDEQYF.

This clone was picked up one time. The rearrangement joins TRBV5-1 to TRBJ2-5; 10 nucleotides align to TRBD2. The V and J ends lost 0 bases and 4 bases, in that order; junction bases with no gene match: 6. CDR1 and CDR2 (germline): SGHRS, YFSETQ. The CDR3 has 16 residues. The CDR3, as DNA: TGCGCCAGCAGCTTGGATGCTAGCGGGGGTGGAGAGACCCAGTACTTC. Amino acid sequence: CASSLDASGGGETQYF.

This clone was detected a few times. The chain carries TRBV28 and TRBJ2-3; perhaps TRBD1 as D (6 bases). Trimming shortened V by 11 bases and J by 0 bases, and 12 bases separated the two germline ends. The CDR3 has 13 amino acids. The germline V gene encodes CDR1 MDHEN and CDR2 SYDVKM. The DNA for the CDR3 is TGTGCCTACGGACAGCATAGCACAGATACGCAGTATTTT. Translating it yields CAYGQHSTDTQYF.

The CDR3 DNA is TGTGCCAGTAGTAACCAACAGGGCATTGGCTATGGCTACACCTTC. Protein: CASSNQQGIGYGYTF. This chain uses TRBV19 with TRBJ1-2, with D possibly TRBD1 on 6 matching bases. This CDR3 has 15 residues. V lost 4 bases and J lost 4, with 16 bases in between. The V gene's germline CDR1 is LNHDA and CDR2 SQIVND (reference sequence).

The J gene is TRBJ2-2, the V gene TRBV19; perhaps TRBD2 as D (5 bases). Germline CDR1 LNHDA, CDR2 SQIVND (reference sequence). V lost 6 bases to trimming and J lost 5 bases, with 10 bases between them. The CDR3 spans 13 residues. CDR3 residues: CASSFGGTGELFF. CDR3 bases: TGTGCCAGTAGCTTCGGAGGTACCGGGGAGCTGTTTTTT.

CDR3 sequence reads: CASSFQTYYGYTF. In nucleotides, the CDR3 is TGTGCCAGCAGCTTTCAAACTTACTATGGCTACACCTTC. This rearrangement joins TRBV11-2 to TRBJ1-2; D remains ambiguous. Trimming stripped 3 bases from V and 3 bases from J, with 8 bases between. Looked up from germline, CDR1 is SGHAT and CDR2 is FQNNGV. This CDR3 spans 13 amino acids. Combining the CDR3 with reference TRBV11-2 and TRBJ1-2 gives the whole variable domain EAGVAQSPRYKIIEKRQSVAFWCNPISGHATLYWYQQILGQGPKLLIQFQNNGVVDDSQLPKDRFSAERLKGVDSTLKIQPAKLEDSAVYLCASSFQTYYGYTFGSGTRLTVV.

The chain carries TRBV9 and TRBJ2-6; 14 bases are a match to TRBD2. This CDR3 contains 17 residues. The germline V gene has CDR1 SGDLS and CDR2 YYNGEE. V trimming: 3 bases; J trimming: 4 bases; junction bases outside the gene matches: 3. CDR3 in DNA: TGTGCCAGCAGCGCGGGACTAGCGGGGGTCGGGGCCAACGTCCTGACTTTC. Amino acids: CASSAGLAGVGANVLTF.

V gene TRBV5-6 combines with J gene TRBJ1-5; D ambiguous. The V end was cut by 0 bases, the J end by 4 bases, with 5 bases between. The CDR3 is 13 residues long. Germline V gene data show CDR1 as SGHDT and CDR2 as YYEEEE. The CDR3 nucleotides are TGTGCCAGCAGCTTGGGTCCTAATCAGCCCCAGCATTTT. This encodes CASSLGPNQPQHF.

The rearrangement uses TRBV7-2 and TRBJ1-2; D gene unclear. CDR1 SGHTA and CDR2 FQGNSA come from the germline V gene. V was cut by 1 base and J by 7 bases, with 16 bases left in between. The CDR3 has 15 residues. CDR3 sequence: CASSLGRTWPGGYTF. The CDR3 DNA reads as TGTGCCAGCAGCTTAGGACGGACGTGGCCAGGTGGCTACACCTTC.

The CDR3 loop is CASSKGQGASDTQYF. For the CDR3, the DNA is TGCGCCAGCAGCAAGGGACAGGGGGCGTCAGATACGCAGTATTTT. This rearrangement joins TRBV5-1 to TRBJ2-3; 12 bases agree with TRBD1. Per the germline V gene, CDR1 is SGHRS and CDR2 is YFSETQ. The CDR3 length is 15 residues. The V and J ends lost 4 bases and 4 bases, in that order; junction bases with no gene match: 4.

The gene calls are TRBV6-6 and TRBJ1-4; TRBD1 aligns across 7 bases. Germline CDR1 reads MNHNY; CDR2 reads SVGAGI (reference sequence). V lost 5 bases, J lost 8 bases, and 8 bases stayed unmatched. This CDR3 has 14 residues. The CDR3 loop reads CASSTRQGWEKLFF. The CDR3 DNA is TGTGCCAGCAGTACCCGACAGGGATGGGAAAAACTGTTTTTT.

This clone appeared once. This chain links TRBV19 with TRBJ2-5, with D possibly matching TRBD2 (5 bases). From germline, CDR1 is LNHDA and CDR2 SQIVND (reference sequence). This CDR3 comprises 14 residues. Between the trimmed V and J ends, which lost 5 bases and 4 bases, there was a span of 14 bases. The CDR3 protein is CASSVGPAGETQYF. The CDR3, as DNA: TGTGCCAGTAGTGTCGGGCCGGCGGGAGAGACCCAGTACTTC.

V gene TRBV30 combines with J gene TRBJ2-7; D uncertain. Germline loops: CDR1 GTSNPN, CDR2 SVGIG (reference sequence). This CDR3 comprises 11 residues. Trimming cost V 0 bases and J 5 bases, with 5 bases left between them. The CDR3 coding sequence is TGTGCCTGGAGTGTACGGGACGAGCAGTACTTC. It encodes CAWSVRDEQYF.

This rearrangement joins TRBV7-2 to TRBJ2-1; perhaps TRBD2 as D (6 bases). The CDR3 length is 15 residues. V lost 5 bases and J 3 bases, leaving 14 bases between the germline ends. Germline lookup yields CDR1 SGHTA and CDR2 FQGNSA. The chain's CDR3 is CASSLGTGVYNEQFF. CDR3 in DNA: TGTGCCAGCAGCCTAGGGACGGGGGTCTACAATGAGCAGTTCTTC.

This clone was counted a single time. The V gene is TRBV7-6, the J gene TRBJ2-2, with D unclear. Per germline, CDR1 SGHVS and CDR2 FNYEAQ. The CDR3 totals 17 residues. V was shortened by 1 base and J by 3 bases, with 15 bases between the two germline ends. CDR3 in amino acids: CASSLVAGRRDTGELFF. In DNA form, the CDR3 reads TGTGCCAGCAGCTTAGTTGCCGGGCGCCGGGACACCGGGGAGCTGTTTTTT.

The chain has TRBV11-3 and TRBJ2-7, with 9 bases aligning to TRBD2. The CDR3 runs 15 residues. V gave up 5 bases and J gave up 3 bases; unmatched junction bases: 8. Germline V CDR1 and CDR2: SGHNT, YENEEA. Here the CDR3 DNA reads TGTGCCAGCAGCCCCGGGACTAGCTCCATCTACGAGCAGTACTTC. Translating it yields CASSPGTSSIYEQYF. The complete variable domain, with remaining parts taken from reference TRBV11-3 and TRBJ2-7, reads EAGVVQSPRYKIIEKKQPVAFWCNPISGHNTLYWYLQNLGQGPELLIRYENEEAVDDSQLPKDRFSAERLKGVDSTLKIQPAELGDSAVYLCASSPGTSSIYEQYFGPGTRLTVT.

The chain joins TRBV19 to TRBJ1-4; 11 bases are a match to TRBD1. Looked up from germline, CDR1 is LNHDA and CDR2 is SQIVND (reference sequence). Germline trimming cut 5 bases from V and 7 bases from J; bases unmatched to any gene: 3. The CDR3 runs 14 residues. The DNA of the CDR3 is TGTGCCAGTAGTCGGGGACAGGGGGGTGAAAAACTGTTTTTT. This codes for CASSRGQGGEKLFF.

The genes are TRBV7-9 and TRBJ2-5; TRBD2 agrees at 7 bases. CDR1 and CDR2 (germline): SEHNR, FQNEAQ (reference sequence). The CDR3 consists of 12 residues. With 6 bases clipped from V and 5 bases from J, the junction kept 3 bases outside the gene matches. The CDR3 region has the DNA TGTGCCAGCAGTCGAGCGGGGGAGACCCAGTACTTC. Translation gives CASSRAGETQYF.

Here the CDR3 DNA reads TGTGCCTGGAGTAGGGCTAGCGGGCGTCCTGAGCAGTTCTTC. Translation gives CAWSRASGRPEQFF. This rearrangement joins TRBV30 to TRBJ2-1; 8 nucleotides agree with TRBD2. Germline values: CDR1 GTSNPN, CDR2 SVGIG (reference sequence). This CDR3 has 14 amino acids. The trim removed 2 bases at V and 9 bases at J, leaving 9 bases unmatched.

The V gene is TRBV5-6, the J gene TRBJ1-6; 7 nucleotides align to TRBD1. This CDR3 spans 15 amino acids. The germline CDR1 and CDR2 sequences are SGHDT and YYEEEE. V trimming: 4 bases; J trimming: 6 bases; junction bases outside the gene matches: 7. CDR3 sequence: CASSPTGFGNSPLHF. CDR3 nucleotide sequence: TGTGCCAGCAGCCCGACAGGGTTTGGTAATTCACCCCTCCACTTT.

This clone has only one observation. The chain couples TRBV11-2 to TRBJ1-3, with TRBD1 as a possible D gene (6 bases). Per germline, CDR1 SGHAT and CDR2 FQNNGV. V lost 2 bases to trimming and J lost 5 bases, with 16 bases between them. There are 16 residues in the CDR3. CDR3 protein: CASSLWPQGRRNTIYF. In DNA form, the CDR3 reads TGTGCCAGCAGCTTATGGCCGCAGGGGAGGCGAAACACCATATATTTT.

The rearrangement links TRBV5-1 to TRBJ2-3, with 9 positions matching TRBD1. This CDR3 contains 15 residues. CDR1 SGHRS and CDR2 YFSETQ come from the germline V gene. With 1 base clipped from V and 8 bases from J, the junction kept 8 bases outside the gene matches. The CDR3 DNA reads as TGCGCCAGCAGCTTGCGGACAGGGGATGAGGTTACGCAGTATTTT. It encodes CASSLRTGDEVTQYF.

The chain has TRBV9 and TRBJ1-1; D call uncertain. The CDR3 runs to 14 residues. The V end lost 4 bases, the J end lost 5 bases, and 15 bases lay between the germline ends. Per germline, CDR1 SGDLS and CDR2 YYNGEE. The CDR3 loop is CASSPRAPGTEAFF. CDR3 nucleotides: TGTGCCAGCAGCCCCCGGGCCCCGGGTACTGAAGCTTTCTTT.

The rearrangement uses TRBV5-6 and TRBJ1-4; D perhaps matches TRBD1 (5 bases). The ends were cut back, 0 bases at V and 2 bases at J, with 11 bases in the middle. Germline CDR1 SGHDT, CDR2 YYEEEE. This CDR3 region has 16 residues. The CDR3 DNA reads TGTGCCAGCAGCTTGGGGGGCAGGGACACTAATGAAAAACTGTTTTTT. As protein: CASSLGGRDTNEKLFF.

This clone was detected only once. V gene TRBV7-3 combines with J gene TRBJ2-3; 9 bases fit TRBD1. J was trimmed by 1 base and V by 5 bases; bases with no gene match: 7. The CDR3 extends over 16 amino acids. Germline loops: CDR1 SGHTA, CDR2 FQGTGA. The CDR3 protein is CASSVQGARGTDTQYF. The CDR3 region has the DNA TGTGCCAGCAGCGTACAGGGGGCGCGTGGCACAGATACGCAGTATTTT.

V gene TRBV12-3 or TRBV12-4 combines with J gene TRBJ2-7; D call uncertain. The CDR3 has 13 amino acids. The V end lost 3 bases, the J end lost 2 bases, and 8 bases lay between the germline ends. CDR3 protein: CASSFEWAYEQYF. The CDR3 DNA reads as TGTGCCAGCAGTTTTGAGTGGGCCTACGAGCAGTACTTC.

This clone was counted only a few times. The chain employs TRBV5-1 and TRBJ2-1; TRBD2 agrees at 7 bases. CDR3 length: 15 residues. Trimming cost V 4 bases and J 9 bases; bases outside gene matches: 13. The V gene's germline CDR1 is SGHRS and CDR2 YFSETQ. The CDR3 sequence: CASSRTTSRHSEQFF. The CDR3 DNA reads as TGCGCCAGCAGCCGGACGACTAGCCGGCACAGTGAGCAGTTCTTC.

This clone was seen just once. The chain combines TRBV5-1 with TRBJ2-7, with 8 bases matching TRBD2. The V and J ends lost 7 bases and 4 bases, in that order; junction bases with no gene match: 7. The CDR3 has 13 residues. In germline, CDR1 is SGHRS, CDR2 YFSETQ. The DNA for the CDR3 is TGCGCCAGCTCCACGGGACTAGGATACGAGCAGTACTTC. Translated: CASSTGLGYEQYF.

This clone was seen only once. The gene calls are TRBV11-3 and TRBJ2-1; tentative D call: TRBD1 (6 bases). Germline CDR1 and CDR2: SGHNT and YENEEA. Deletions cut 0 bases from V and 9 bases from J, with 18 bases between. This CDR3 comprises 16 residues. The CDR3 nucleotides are TGTGCCAGCAGCTTAGATATAGGGGCTCGAGGGGGTGAGCAGTTCTTC. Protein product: CASSLDIGARGGEQFF.